This T cell receptor beta chain derives from a study of T cell responses to AZD1222 COVID-19 vaccine. The CDR3 has 13 amino acids. Trimming took off 2 bases at V and 2 bases at J, with 4 bases between the two ends. Germline V gene lookup returns CDR1 PRHDT and CDR2 FYEKMQ (reference sequence). General observations from the study: Clonal diversity may have been underestimated, and the donors were mostly white British, with more females than males.

Turning to this clone: What it binds is not known.

Using immunoSEQ multiplex PCR, the repertoire was profiled, and TCRdb retains in-frame clones only, with some absent. The table records tens of thousands of clones, about three quarters of them present only once. This TCR came from an adult in good health. V gene TRBV13 combines with J gene TRBJ2-4; no clear D. The source material was peripheral blood, sampled on day 0 of AZD1222 vaccination. The CDR3 sequence: CASSLWTKNIQYF. The DNA of the CDR3 is TGTGCCAGCAGCTTATGGACCAAAAACATTCAGTACTTC.